This T cell receptor beta chain came from a study of blood T cell repertoires in COVID-19. The table came from immunoSEQ multiplex PCR; TCRdb's copy has only in-frame clones and leaves some out. This table has around 300,000 clones, 85% to 90% appearing once. This clone has a single count. V was clipped by 3 bases and J by 3 bases; unmatched bases: 12. Per the germline V gene, CDR1 is ENHRY and CDR2 is SYGVKD. CDR3 size: 17 residues. The source material was PBMCs or T cells enriched from blood (not recorded which). The genes are TRBV10-3 and TRBJ2-3; 7 nucleotides agree with TRBD2. This clonotype was obtained from a woman in her sixties who had recovered from COVID-19. CDR3: CAISDLLGRELTDTQYF. CDR3 nucleotide sequence: TGTGCCATCAGTGACTTGCTGGGGCGGGAGCTAACAGATACGCAGTATTTT.